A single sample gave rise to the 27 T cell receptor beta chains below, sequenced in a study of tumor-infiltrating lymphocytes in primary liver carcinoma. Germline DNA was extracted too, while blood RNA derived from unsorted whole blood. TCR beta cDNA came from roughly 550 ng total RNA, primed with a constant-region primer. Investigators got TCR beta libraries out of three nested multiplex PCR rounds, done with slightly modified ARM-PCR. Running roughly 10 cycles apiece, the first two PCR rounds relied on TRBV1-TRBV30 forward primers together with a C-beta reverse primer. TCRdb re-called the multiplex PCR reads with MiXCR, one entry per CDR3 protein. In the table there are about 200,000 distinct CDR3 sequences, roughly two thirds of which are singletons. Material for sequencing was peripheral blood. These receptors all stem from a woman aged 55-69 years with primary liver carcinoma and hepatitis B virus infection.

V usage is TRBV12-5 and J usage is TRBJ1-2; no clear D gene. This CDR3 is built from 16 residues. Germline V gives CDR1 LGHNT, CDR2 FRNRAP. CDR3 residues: CVISSRAVLVSHGYTF. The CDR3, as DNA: TGTGTCATCAGTTCGAGAGCAGTCCTCGTTTCTCATGGCTACACCTTC.

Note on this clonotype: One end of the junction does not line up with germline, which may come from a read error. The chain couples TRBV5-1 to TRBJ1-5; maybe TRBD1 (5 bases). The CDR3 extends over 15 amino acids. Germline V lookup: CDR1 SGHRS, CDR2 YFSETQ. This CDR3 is CTSSQRPGGLQPQHF. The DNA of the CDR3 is TGCACCAGCAGCCAGCGGCCCGGGGGTCTACAGCCCCAGCATTTT.

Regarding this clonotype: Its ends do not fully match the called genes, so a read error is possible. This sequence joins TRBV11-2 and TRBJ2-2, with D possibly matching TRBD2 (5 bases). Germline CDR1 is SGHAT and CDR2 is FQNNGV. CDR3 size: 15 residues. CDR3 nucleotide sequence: TGTGCCAGCAGCTTAGTCGGACTGGTCACCGGGGAACTGTTTTTT. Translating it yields CASSLVGLVTGELFF.

In nucleotides, the CDR3 is TGTGCCAGCAGTTTGTTGGGACAGCCAACTAATGAAAAACTGTTTTTT. It is translated as CASSLLGQPTNEKLFF. The chain carries TRBV12-3 or TRBV12-4 and TRBJ1-4; 7 bases match TRBD1. The V gene end was trimmed by 3 bases and the J gene end by 0 bases; junction bases not matched to a gene: 4. The CDR3 contains 16 residues.

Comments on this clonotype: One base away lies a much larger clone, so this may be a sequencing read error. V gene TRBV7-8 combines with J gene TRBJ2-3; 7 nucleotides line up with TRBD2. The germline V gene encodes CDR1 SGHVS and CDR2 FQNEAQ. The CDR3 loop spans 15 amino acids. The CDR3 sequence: CVSSPRLASTDTQYF. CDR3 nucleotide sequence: TGTGTCAGCAGCCCACGACTAGCTAGCACAGATACGCAGTATTTT.

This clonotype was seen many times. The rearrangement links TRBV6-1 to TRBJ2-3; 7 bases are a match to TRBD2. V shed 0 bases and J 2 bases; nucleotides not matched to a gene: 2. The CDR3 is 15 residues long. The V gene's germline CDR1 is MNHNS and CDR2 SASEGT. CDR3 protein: CASSEAGGPTDTQYF. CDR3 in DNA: TGTGCCAGCAGTGAAGCGGGAGGGCCCACAGATACGCAGTATTTT.

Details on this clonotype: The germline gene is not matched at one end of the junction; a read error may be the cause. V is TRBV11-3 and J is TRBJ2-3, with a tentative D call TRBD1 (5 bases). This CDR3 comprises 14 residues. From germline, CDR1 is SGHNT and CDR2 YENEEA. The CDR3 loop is CASSYRGSTDTPYF. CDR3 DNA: TGTGCCAGCAGTTATAGGGGAAGCACAGATACGCCGTATTTT.

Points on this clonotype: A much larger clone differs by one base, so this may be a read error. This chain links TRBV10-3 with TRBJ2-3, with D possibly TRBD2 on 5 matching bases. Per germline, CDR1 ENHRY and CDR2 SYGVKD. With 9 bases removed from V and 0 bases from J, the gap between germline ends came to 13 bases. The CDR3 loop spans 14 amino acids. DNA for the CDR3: TGTGCCATTGGGATTAGCGCCAGCACAGATACGCAGTATTTT. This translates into CAIGISASTDTQYF.

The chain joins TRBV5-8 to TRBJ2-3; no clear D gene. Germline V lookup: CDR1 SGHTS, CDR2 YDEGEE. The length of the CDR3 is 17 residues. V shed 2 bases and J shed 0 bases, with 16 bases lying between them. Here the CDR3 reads CASSFPGGGTSTDTQYF. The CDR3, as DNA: TGTGCCAGCAGCTTCCCCGGTGGCGGCACTAGCACAGATACGCAGTATTTT.

CDR3 region: CASSFVGTPNEQFF. The CDR3 DNA is TGTGCCAGCAGCTTTGTGGGGACCCCCAATGAGCAGTTCTTC. This chain joins TRBV11-3 and TRBJ2-1; tentatively, D is TRBD1 or TRBD2 (5 bases each). This CDR3 spans 14 amino acids. Trimming removed 3 bases from V and 6 bases from J, with 12 bases in between. Germline assignment: CDR1 SGHNT and CDR2 YENEEA.

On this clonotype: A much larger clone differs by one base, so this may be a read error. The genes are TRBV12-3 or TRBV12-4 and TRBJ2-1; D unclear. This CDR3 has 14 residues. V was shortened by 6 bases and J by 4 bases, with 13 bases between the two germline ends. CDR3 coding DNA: TGTGCCAGCAGCCTCAGGAGACCATACAATGAGCAGTTCTTC. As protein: CASSLRRPYNEQFF.

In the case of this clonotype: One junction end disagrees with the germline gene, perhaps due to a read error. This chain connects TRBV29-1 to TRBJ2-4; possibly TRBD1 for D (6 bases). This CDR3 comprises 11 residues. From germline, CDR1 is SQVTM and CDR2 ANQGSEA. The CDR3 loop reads CSAGQSNIQYF. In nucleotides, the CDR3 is TGCAGCGCTGGACAGTCAAACATACAGTACTTC.

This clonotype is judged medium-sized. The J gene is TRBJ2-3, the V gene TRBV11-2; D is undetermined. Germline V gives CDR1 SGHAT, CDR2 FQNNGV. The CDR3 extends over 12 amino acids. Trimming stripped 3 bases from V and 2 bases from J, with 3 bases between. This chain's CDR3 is CASSFVTDTQYF. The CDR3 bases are TGTGCCAGCAGCTTCGTCACAGATACGCAGTATTTT.

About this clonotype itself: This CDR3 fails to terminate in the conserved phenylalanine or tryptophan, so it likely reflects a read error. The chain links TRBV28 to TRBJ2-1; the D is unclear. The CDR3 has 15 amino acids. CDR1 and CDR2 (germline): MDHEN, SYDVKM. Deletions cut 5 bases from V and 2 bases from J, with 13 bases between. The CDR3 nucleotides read TGTGCCAGCAGTACCCGGACGGCCGCCTACAATGAGCAGTTCTCC. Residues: CASSTRTAAYNEQFS.

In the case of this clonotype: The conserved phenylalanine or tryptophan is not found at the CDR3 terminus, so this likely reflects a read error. The CDR3 DNA reads TGTGCCAGCAGATTGACCCAGGAAGGCGGCTATGGCTACACCCTC. It is translated as CASRLTQEGGYGYTL. The J gene is TRBJ1-2, the V gene TRBV5-5; D is ambiguous. V gave up 5 bases and J gave up 4 bases, with 18 bases separating them. This CDR3 comprises 15 residues. Germline lookup yields CDR1 SGHKS and CDR2 YYEKEE (reference sequence).

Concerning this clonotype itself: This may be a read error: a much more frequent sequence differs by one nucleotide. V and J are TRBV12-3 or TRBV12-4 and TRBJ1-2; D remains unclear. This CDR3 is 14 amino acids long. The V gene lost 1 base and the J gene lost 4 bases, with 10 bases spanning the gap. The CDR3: CASSLDRSSYGYTF. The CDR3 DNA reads TGTGCCAGCAGTTTAGATCGTTCCTCCTATGGCTACACCTTC.

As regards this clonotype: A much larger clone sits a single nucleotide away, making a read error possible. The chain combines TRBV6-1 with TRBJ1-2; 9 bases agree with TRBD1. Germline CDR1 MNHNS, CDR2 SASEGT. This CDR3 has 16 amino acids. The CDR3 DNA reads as TGTGTCAGCAGCCGGGACAGGGACCAGCGATCCTATGGCTACACCTTC. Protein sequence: CVSSRDRDQRSYGYTF.

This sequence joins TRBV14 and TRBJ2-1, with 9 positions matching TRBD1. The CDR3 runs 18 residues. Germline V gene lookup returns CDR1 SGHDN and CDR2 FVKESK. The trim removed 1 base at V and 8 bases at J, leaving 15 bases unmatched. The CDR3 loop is CASSQALDRGCARDEQFF. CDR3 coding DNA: TGTGCCAGCAGCCAAGCCCTGGACAGGGGATGTGCTAGGGATGAGCAGTTCTTC.

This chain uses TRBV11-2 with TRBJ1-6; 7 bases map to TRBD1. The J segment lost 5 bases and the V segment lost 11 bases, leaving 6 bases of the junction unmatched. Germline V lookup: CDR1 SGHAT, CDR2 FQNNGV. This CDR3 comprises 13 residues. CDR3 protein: CAGSGQNNSPLHF. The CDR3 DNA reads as TGTGCCGGTTCGGGACAGAATAATTCACCCCTCCACTTT.

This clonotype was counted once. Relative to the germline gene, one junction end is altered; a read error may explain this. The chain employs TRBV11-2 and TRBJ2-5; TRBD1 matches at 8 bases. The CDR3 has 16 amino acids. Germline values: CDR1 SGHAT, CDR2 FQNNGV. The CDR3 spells CASIFWTGIGQDTQYF. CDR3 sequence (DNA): TGTGCCAGCATCTTCTGGACAGGGATTGGCCAAGATACCCAGTACTTC.

For the CDR3, the DNA is TGTGCCAGCAGTCCTACCGGGACAGGGAAGGGCTACACCTTC. Amino acids: CASSPTGTGKGYTF. The V gene is TRBV12-3 or TRBV12-4, the J gene TRBJ1-2, with 9 positions matching TRBD1. V shed 5 bases, J shed 8 bases, and the junction held 9 bases outside the gene matches. The CDR3 sequence is 14 residues long.

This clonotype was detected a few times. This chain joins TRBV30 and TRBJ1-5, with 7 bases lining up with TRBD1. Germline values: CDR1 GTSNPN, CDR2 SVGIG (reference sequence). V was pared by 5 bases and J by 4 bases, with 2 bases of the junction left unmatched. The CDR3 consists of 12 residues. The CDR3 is CAWDRANQPQHF. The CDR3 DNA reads TGTGCCTGGGACAGGGCGAATCAGCCCCAGCATTTT.

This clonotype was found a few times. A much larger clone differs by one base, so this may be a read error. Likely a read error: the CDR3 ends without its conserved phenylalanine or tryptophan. CDR3 nucleotide sequence: TGTGCCAGCAGTTACCGGGACCGCTCGAGGGGTGAGCAGTTCCTC. Protein sequence: CASSYRDRSRGEQFL. The chain is built from TRBV6-6 and TRBJ2-1; D may correspond to TRBD1 or TRBD2 (5 bases each). This CDR3 spans 15 amino acids. V was clipped by 2 bases and J by 9 bases, with 17 bases between them. Germline lookup yields CDR1 MNHNY and CDR2 SVGAGI (reference sequence).

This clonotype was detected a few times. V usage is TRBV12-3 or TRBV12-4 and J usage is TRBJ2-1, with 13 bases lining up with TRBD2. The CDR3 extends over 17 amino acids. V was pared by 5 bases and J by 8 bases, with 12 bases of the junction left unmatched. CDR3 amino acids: CASSPELAGGVYDEQFF. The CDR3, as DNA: TGTGCCAGCAGTCCCGAACTAGCGGGAGGGGTATACGATGAGCAGTTCTTC.

CDR3 DNA sequence: TGTGCCAGCAACTTCTGGACAGGGTATGGGGAGCAGTACTTC. This encodes CASNFWTGYGEQYF. This sequence joins TRBV7-9 and TRBJ2-7; 8 bases agree with TRBD1. The ends lost 7 bases at V and 7 bases at J; junction bases unmatched: 12. CDR1 and CDR2 (germline): SEHNR, FQNEAQ (reference sequence). This CDR3 region has 14 residues. The full variable domain, in which reference TRBV7-9 and TRBJ2-7 provide the parts outside the CDR3, is DTGVSQNPRHKITKRGQNVTFRCDPISEHNRLYWYRQTLGQGPEFLTYFQNEAQLEKSRLLSDRFSAERPKGSFSTLEIQRTEQGDSAMYLCASNFWTGYGEQYFGPGTRLTVT.

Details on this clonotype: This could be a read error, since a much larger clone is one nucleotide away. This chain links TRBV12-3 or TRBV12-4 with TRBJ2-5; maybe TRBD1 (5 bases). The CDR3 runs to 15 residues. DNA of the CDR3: TGTGCCAGCAATTTAGCACATCAGGGTGGAGAGACCCAGTACTTC. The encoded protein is CASNLAHQGGETQYF.

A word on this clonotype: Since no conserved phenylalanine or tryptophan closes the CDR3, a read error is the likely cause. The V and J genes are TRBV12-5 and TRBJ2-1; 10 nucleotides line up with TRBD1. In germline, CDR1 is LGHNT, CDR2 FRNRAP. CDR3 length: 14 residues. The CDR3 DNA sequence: TGTGCTAGTGGTTCGGGACAGGGGTTCAATGGGCAGTTCTAC. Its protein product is CASGSGQGFNGQFY.